The 23 T cell receptor beta chains given below trace back to one sample, sequenced in a study of response to subunit inactivated influenza vaccine. TCRdb passed the RT-PCR reads through MiXCR, listing each CDR3 protein once. The table has some 640,000 distinct CDR3 sequences, over 11% seen once; the top ten hold 5.5% to 8%. The specimen comprised PBMCs from blood, sampled roughly 15 days before vaccination. These receptors came from a man aged 45-60 years who received an inactivated influenza vaccine.

This clonotype was seen only a few times. The chain combines TRBV15 with TRBJ2-5, with 12 bases fitting TRBD2. The ends lost 0 bases at V and 5 bases at J; junction bases unmatched: 4. The CDR3 is 16 amino acids. Germline CDR1 LNHNV, CDR2 YYDKDF (reference sequence). The CDR3 is CATSRDRLAGEETQYF. The CDR3 DNA is TGTGCCACCAGCAGAGATCGACTAGCGGGAGAGGAGACCCAGTACTTC.

This chain joins TRBV5-1 and TRBJ2-5, with 8 bases lining up with TRBD2. Germline CDR1 is SGHRS and CDR2 is YFSETQ. V trimming: 0 bases; J trimming: 0 bases; junction bases outside the gene matches: 7. The length of the CDR3 is 17 residues. The CDR3 DNA reads as TGCGCCAGCAGCTTGGGAAGCGGGGGATCGTACCAAGAGACCCAGTACTTC. Its protein product is CASSLGSGGSYQETQYF.

The sample holds many counts of this clonotype. The CDR3 loop is CASSQGPLAGGPPGELFF. CDR3 nucleotide sequence: TGCGCCAGCAGCCAAGGACCCTTAGCGGGGGGCCCACCCGGGGAGCTGTTTTTT. The chain combines TRBV4-1 with TRBJ2-2; TRBD2 aligns across 10 bases. The CDR3 spans 18 residues. Trimming removed 1 base from V and 6 bases from J; junction bases left unmatched: 11. Germline CDR1 is MGHRA and CDR2 is YSYEKL.

This chain connects TRBV3-1 to TRBJ2-5; D might be TRBD1 or TRBD2, each matching 6 bases. Trimming shortened V by 5 bases and J by 5 bases, and 27 bases separated the two germline ends. In germline, CDR1 is LGHDT, CDR2 YNNKEL (reference sequence). This CDR3 region has 18 residues. For the CDR3, the DNA is TGTGCCAGCAGCTCCCTCTTAGCGGTGGGGGCCCCGGCGGAGACCCAGTACTTC. Translation gives CASSSLLAVGAPAETQYF.

This clonotype has only a few counts. The chain couples TRBV29-1 to TRBJ1-1; 10 bases are a match to TRBD1. CDR1 is SQVTM and CDR2 is ANQGSEA in the germline V gene. The V gene end was trimmed by 6 bases and the J gene end by 3 bases; junction bases not matched to a gene: 7. The CDR3 runs 14 residues. CDR3 sequence (DNA): TGCAGCGTAACGCCCGGGACAGGGGACACTGAAGCTTTCTTT. Its translation: CSVTPGTGDTEAFF.

This clonotype showed up just a few times. The chain has TRBV20-1 and TRBJ1-2, with 11 positions matching TRBD1. V lost 5 bases and J lost 3; bases outside the gene matches: 5. Germline V CDR1 and CDR2: DFQATT, SNEGSKA (reference sequence). The CDR3 is 14 residues long. CDR3 in DNA: TGCAGTGCTTGGACAGGGGGCTGGGACTATGGCTACACCTTC. Protein product: CSAWTGGWDYGYTF.

The chain is built from TRBV20-1 and TRBJ1-5; D is perhaps TRBD1 (6 bases). The CDR3 totals 17 residues. Deletions cut 2 bases from V and 7 bases from J, with 24 bases between. Per germline, CDR1 DFQATT and CDR2 SNEGSKA (reference sequence). CDR3 loop: CSARRGTGSEGEQPQHF. CDR3 nucleotide sequence: TGCAGTGCTAGACGTGGGACGGGGTCGGAGGGGGAACAGCCCCAGCATTTT.

This clonotype has only one observation. The chain combines TRBV6-1 with TRBJ1-1; D not certain. Trimming took off 8 bases at V and 4 bases at J, with 14 bases between the two ends. The CDR3 runs to 13 residues. Germline V gives CDR1 MNHNS, CDR2 SASEGT. The CDR3 region is CASQPYGSTEAFF. For the CDR3, the DNA is TGTGCCAGCCAACCATACGGGAGCACTGAAGCTTTCTTT.

The CDR3 DNA sequence: TGTGCCAGCAGCTCAGGAGGGGGGCCGGTGTACGAGACCCAGTACTTC. This sequence encodes CASSSGGGPVYETQYF. The V and J genes are TRBV5-6 and TRBJ2-5; D assignment may be TRBD1 or TRBD2 (6 bases each). There are 16 residues in the CDR3. Germline assignment: CDR1 SGHDT and CDR2 YYEEEE. V was shortened by 3 bases and J by 5 bases, with 20 bases between the two germline ends.

The chain combines TRBV18 with TRBJ2-7; D perhaps matches TRBD1 (5 bases). The CDR3 has 16 amino acids. Germline V gene lookup returns CDR1 KGHSH and CDR2 LQKENI. The V end lost 4 bases, the J end lost 5 bases, and 21 bases lay between the germline ends. CDR3 sequence: CASSRTGAGFVHEQYF. The CDR3 bases are TGTGCCAGCTCACGGACCGGAGCAGGGTTTGTGCACGAGCAGTACTTC.

This chain joins TRBV7-2 and TRBJ1-5; D unclear. CDR1 is SGHTA and CDR2 is FQGNSA in the germline V gene. There are 16 residues in the CDR3. Trimming removed 1 base from V and 0 bases from J, with 10 bases in between. For the CDR3, the DNA is TGTGCCAGCAGCTTAGTAGGGTTCTATAGCAATCAGCCCCAGCATTTT. Amino acid sequence: CASSLVGFYSNQPQHF.

This clonotype has just a few counts. CDR3 in amino acids: CASRDRGRTDTQYF. CDR3 in DNA: TGTGCCAGTAGGGACAGGGGGCGGACAGATACGCAGTATTTT. V is TRBV19 and J is TRBJ2-3; 11 nucleotides match TRBD1. Germline V CDR1 and CDR2: LNHDA, SQIVND (reference sequence). V lost 6 bases and J lost 3; bases outside the gene matches: 2. The CDR3 runs to 14 residues.

The chain joins TRBV25-1 to TRBJ2-3; 16 nucleotides align to TRBD2. Germline CDR1 and CDR2: MGHDK and SYGVNS. This CDR3 is built from 21 residues. J was trimmed by 6 bases and V by 6 bases; bases with no gene match: 21. CDR3 residues: CASRKTGTSGRAVLVADTQYF. CDR3 in DNA: TGTGCCAGCAGAAAAACCGGGACTAGCGGGAGGGCCGTCTTGGTGGCTGATACGCAGTATTTT.

This clonotype has at least ten counts. This chain links TRBV6-2 or TRBV6-3 with TRBJ2-3; TRBD1 is a possible D gene (5 bases). V lost 2 bases and J 3 bases, leaving 12 bases between the germline ends. CDR1 and CDR2 from the germline V gene are MNHEY and SVGEGT. The CDR3 contains 15 residues. The DNA for the CDR3 is TGTGCCAGCAGTTACGGCGGCAGGGAAACAGATACGCAGTATTTT. Translation: CASSYGGRETDTQYF.

CDR3 nucleotide sequence: TGTGCCAGCAGTTCATCAGGGGGATCCTCTGGAAACACCATATATTTT. Encoded protein: CASSSSGGSSGNTIYF. The chain uses TRBV6-5 and TRBJ1-3; 7 bases are a match to TRBD1. The CDR3 extends over 16 amino acids. CDR1 is MNHEY, CDR2 SVGAGI, per germline. V was pared by 4 bases and J by 0 bases, with 6 bases of the junction left unmatched.

This clonotype was found many times. The chain joins TRBV6-2 or TRBV6-3 to TRBJ2-7; TRBD2 matches 10 bases. The CDR3 contains 16 residues. Looked up from germline, CDR1 is MNHEY and CDR2 is SVGEGT. V shed 2 bases and J 0 bases; nucleotides not matched to a gene: 4. DNA of the CDR3: TGTGCCAGCAGTTACAGCCCTAGCGGGAGCTCCTACGAGCAGTACTTC. It is translated as CASSYSPSGSSYEQYF.

The sample holds a few counts of this clonotype. DNA for the CDR3: TGTGCCAGCAGTCCAGTGAGGCTAGCGGGGGGACTCGAACGCACAGATACGCAGTATTTT. Translation gives CASSPVRLAGGLERTDTQYF. The chain employs TRBV12-3 or TRBV12-4 and TRBJ2-3, with 11 bases that match TRBD2. The CDR3 consists of 20 residues. The ends lost 5 bases at V and 1 base at J; junction bases unmatched: 17.

The chain links TRBV20-1 to TRBJ2-5; 8 bases agree with TRBD2. V lost 3 bases to trimming and J lost 4 bases; unmatched junction nucleotides: 4. The CDR3 spans 13 residues. Germline CDR1 reads DFQATT; CDR2 reads SNEGSKA (reference sequence). CDR3 DNA sequence: TGCAGTGCTAGTAAGGCGGGGGGAGAGACCCAGTACTTC. Protein: CSASKAGGETQYF.

The V gene is TRBV7-3, the J gene TRBJ2-3; D is unresolved. This CDR3 has 13 residues. Trimming took off 1 base at V and 5 bases at J, with 7 bases between the two ends. Germline V CDR1 and CDR2: SGHTA, FQGTGA. Written as DNA, the CDR3 is TGTGCCAGCAGCTTAAGCGTGGAAGATACGCAGTATTTT. Protein sequence: CASSLSVEDTQYF. Using reference TRBV7-3 and TRBJ2-3 for the parts outside the CDR3, the full variable domain is GAGVSQTPSNKVTEKGKYVELRCDPISGHTALYWYRQSLGQGPEFLIYFQGTGAADDSGLPNDRFFAVRPEGSVSTLKIQRTERGDSAVYLCASSLSVEDTQYFGPGTRLTVL.

This clonotype was recorded at least ten times. The chain couples TRBV7-2 to TRBJ1-4; the D gene is possibly TRBD1 (5 bases). Germline V gene data show CDR1 as SGHTA and CDR2 as FQGNSA. V gave up 5 bases and J gave up 7 bases, with 14 bases separating them. This CDR3 is built from 14 residues. The CDR3 protein is CASSPGTVGEKLFF. For the CDR3, the DNA is TGTGCCAGCAGCCCCGGGACGGTTGGTGAAAAACTGTTTTTT.

The chain has TRBV30 and TRBJ2-7, with 11 bases matching TRBD2. The CDR3 runs 15 residues. The V and J ends lost 5 bases and 7 bases, in that order; junction bases with no gene match: 13. From germline, CDR1 is GTSNPN and CDR2 SVGIG (reference sequence). The CDR3 here is CAWSASGRTGGEQYF. The CDR3 DNA sequence: TGTGCCTGGTCTGCTAGCGGGAGGACTGGGGGGGAGCAGTACTTC.

A few counts support this clonotype. One end of the junction varies from germline; a read error may be responsible. V is TRBV4-2 and J is TRBJ2-3; D gene uncertain. Germline V gene lookup returns CDR1 LGHNA and CDR2 YNFKEQ. The CDR3 has 16 amino acids. For the CDR3, the DNA is TGCGCCAGCAGCCAAGATCGGGCAGCTAGCACAGATACGCAGTATTTT. Residues: CASSQDRAASTDTQYF.

This clonotype was recorded many times. V and J are TRBV28 and TRBJ2-7, with 9 nucleotides matching TRBD1. The J segment lost 3 bases and the V segment lost 7 bases, leaving 7 bases of the junction unmatched. The CDR3 is 14 residues long. Germline-derived CDR1 and CDR2 are MDHEN and SYDVKM. CDR3 sequence reads: CASTTPGQGYEQYF. In DNA, the CDR3 is TGTGCCAGCACCACTCCGGGACAGGGCTACGAGCAGTACTTC.